The 22 T cell receptor beta chains reported below all come from one sample, sequenced in a study of identical twins. TCRdb re-derived calls from the 5' RACE reads in MiXCR, one entry per CDR3 protein. Found here are some 900,000 distinct CDR3 sequences, roughly 12% of them singletons; the top ten hold 1.5% to 2%. These data were also reused for a study on yellow fever vaccine responses in identical twins.

The sequenced sample consisted of PBMCs. All receptors derive from a woman aged 18-29 years in good health.

This clonotype was found many times. J is TRBJ2-5 and V is TRBV27, with 7 bases that match TRBD1. CDR1 and CDR2 from the germline V gene are MNHEY and SMNVEV (reference sequence). V shed 6 bases and J 5 bases; nucleotides not matched to a gene: 3. CDR3 length: 12 amino acids. As DNA, the CDR3 is TGTGCCAGCAGGACAGGGTACGAGACCCAGTACTTC. Encoded protein: CASRTGYETQYF.

The chain uses TRBV12-3 or TRBV12-4 and TRBJ1-5, with TRBD1 matching 8 bases. V was pared by 3 bases and J by 2 bases, with 3 bases of the junction left unmatched. CDR3 length equals 15 residues. CDR3 in DNA: TGTGCCAGCAGTTTGTCGACAGGGGGCAATCAGCCCCAGCATTTT. Its protein is CASSLSTGGNQPQHF.

The rearrangement links TRBV20-1 to TRBJ2-7; 10 bases line up with TRBD2. The CDR3 is 16 amino acids. V was pared by 3 bases and J by 4 bases, with 12 bases of the junction left unmatched. The germline gives CDR1 DFQATT, CDR2 SNEGSKA (reference sequence). The CDR3 is CSASLGPSGRGYEQYF. The DNA of the CDR3 is TGCAGTGCTAGTTTGGGTCCCAGCGGGAGGGGGTACGAGCAGTACTTC.

This clonotype came up many times. V is TRBV12-3 or TRBV12-4 and J is TRBJ2-5, with no clear D. V lost 8 bases and J lost 1, with 11 bases in between. The CDR3 is 13 amino acids. DNA of the CDR3: TGTGCCAGCCTGACGAACCTCCAAGAGACCCAGTACTTC. Amino acids: CASLTNLQETQYF.

This sequence joins TRBV5-6 and TRBJ1-1, with a weak D call TRBD1 (5 bases). The germline CDR1 and CDR2 sequences are SGHDT and YYEEEE. This CDR3 spans 15 amino acids. V was trimmed by 3 bases and J by 0 bases, leaving 12 bases between them. CDR3 sequence reads: CASSWGVRLNTEAFF. CDR3 sequence (DNA): TGTGCCAGCAGCTGGGGGGTCCGCTTGAACACTGAAGCTTTCTTT.

Only a few counts were recorded for this clonotype. The chain employs TRBV12-3 or TRBV12-4 and TRBJ1-2; D is unclear. The CDR3 length is 12 residues. Trimming removed 1 base at V and 7 bases at J, with 7 bases between. The CDR3 loop reads CASSLDRSGYTF. CDR3 nucleotide sequence: TGTGCCAGCAGTTTAGATAGGTCTGGCTACACCTTC.

The rearrangement joins TRBV12-3 or TRBV12-4 to TRBJ2-1; 7 bases line up with TRBD2. The CDR3 is 16 residues long. After removal of 1 base from V and 2 bases from J, the junction contained 5 bases not matched to a gene. The CDR3 DNA reads TGTGCCAGCAGTTTAGGTGAGCGGGGCGCCTACAATGAGCAGTTCTTC. Translated, it gives CASSLGERGAYNEQFF.

V is TRBV7-9 and J is TRBJ2-7, with D possibly matching TRBD2 (6 bases). The V and J ends lost 5 bases and 3 bases respectively, with 20 bases between them. Looked up from germline, CDR1 is SEHNR and CDR2 is FQNEAQ (reference sequence). The CDR3 is made up of 16 amino acids. The CDR3 region is CASSPGMGSGHYEQYF. The CDR3 DNA reads TGTGCCAGCAGCCCCGGGATGGGTAGCGGTCACTACGAGCAGTACTTC.

The V and J genes are TRBV6-9 and TRBJ2-7, with 8 bases identical to TRBD2. CDR1 and CDR2 from the germline V gene are MNHGY and SVAAGI. The CDR3 is 16 amino acids. With V trimmed by 0 bases and J by 2 bases, 6 bases remained unmatched. CDR3 nucleotides: TGTGCCAGCAGTTATTCGGCGGGAGGCCCCCCCTACGAGCAGTACTTC. Protein: CASSYSAGGPPYEQYF.

This clonotype was seen more than once but under ten times. The V gene is TRBV11-3, the J gene TRBJ2-1; the match to TRBD2 covers 9 bases. Losses at the gene ends were 5 bases for V and 6 bases for J; bases not matched to a gene: 8. Per germline, CDR1 SGHNT and CDR2 YENEEA. The CDR3 covers 15 residues. In DNA, the CDR3 is TGTGCCAGCAGCCGGGCTAGCGGGACAGCCAATGAGCAGTTCTTC. This translates into CASSRASGTANEQFF.

This clonotype was detected ten times or more. The chain carries TRBV24-1 and TRBJ2-3; TRBD2 might be the D (6 bases). The CDR3 totals 16 residues. V gave up 3 bases and J gave up 5 bases, with 17 bases separating them. Germline loops: CDR1 KGHDR, CDR2 SFDVKD. CDR3 region: CATSDRTGRTGDTQYF. The CDR3 bases are TGTGCCACCAGTGATCGTACCGGGAGAACGGGAGATACGCAGTATTTT.

This clonotype was detected only a few times. J is TRBJ2-1 and V is TRBV21-1; the DNA was not compared with TRBD2, the D call given in the table. TRBV21-1 is marked as a pseudogene. The CDR3 runs to 17 residues. This chain's CDR3 is CASSKENPAGGKDEQFF. The CDR3 DNA reads TGTGCCAGCAGCAAAGAGAATCCAGCGGGAGGAAAAGATGAGCAGTTCTTC.

This clonotype was observed a single time. The rearrangement links TRBV18 to TRBJ1-1; perhaps TRBD1 as D (5 bases). V was shortened by 3 bases and J by 0 bases, with 8 bases between the two germline ends. CDR3 length: 14 amino acids. CDR1 and CDR2 (germline): KGHSH, LQKENI. This CDR3 reads CASSPRDLNTEAFF. The CDR3 DNA sequence: TGTGCCAGCTCACCCCGGGACCTGAACACTGAAGCTTTCTTT.

The J gene is TRBJ2-5, the V gene TRBV29-1; 11 positions match TRBD2. Germline CDR1 reads SQVTM; CDR2 reads ANQGSEA. The CDR3 loop spans 13 amino acids. V shed 6 bases and J 4 bases; nucleotides not matched to a gene: 4. CDR3 loop: CSVPGLAGETQYF. Written as DNA, the CDR3 is TGCAGCGTCCCCGGACTAGCGGGAGAGACCCAGTACTTC.

The V gene is TRBV20-1, the J gene TRBJ2-3; D is possibly TRBD2 (6 bases). Germline CDR1 and CDR2: DFQATT and SNEGSKA (reference sequence). The V gene lost 3 bases and the J gene lost 2 bases, with 18 bases spanning the gap. The CDR3 is 16 amino acids. CDR3 bases: TGCAGTGCTAGCCCTCGGGAGCGGGCATACACAGATACGCAGTATTTT. Translation: CSASPRERAYTDTQYF.

This clonotype has a count of ten or more. This sequence joins TRBV20-1 and TRBJ2-2; TRBD2 matches 9 bases. V lost 0 bases and J lost 0; bases outside the gene matches: 11. This CDR3 is built from 19 residues. The V gene's germline CDR1 is DFQATT and CDR2 SNEGSKA (reference sequence). This CDR3 reads CSARDYLRGGGANTGELFF. The CDR3 DNA reads as TGCAGTGCTAGAGATTATTTACGCGGCGGGGGGGCGAACACCGGGGAGCTGTTTTTT.

Here the CDR3 reads CAIEGGDSYNEQFF. DNA for the CDR3: TGTGCCATCGAGGGGGGGGACTCCTACAATGAGCAGTTCTTC. This chain uses TRBV10-3 with TRBJ2-1; possible D gene TRBD2, 7 bases. The CDR3 totals 14 residues. V was pared by 8 bases and J by 0 bases, with 11 bases between. Germline V gene data show CDR1 as ENHRY and CDR2 as SYGVKD.

This clonotype has ten or more counts. The chain couples TRBV29-1 to TRBJ2-1, with D possibly being TRBD1 (6 bases). This CDR3 has 13 amino acids. CDR1 is SQVTM, CDR2 ANQGSEA, per germline. V lost 7 bases and J lost 4, with 14 bases in between. The CDR3 DNA reads TGCAGCGCCCGGACAGAAAAATACAATGAGCAGTTCTTC. It encodes CSARTEKYNEQFF.

The chain combines TRBV20-1 with TRBJ2-1; TRBD2 matches at 13 bases. Germline V CDR1 and CDR2: DFQATT, SNEGSKA (reference sequence). This CDR3 is built from 14 residues. Unmatched junction bases numbered 9, after V lost 8 bases and J lost 8 bases. The CDR3 loop reads CSTAGTSGMHEQFF. In nucleotides, the CDR3 is TGCAGTACAGCCGGGACTAGCGGGATGCATGAGCAGTTCTTC.

V gene TRBV6-1 combines with J gene TRBJ1-1; D call uncertain. This CDR3 comprises 13 residues. Per germline, CDR1 MNHNS and CDR2 SASEGT. Trimming pared 8 bases from V and 1 base from J, leaving 11 bases between. As DNA, the CDR3 is TGTGCCAGCCCTACAGACCCGAACACTGAAGCTTTCTTT. The encoded protein is CASPTDPNTEAFF.

The V gene is TRBV10-3, the J gene TRBJ2-2; 7 bases line up with TRBD1. The CDR3 has 15 residues. Germline V CDR1 and CDR2: ENHRY, SYGVKD. After removal of 8 bases from V and 3 bases from J, the junction contained 9 bases not matched to a gene. The CDR3 DNA follows: TGTGCCATCCAGGACAGGAAAGGGGACACCGGGGAGCTGTTTTTT. Residues: CAIQDRKGDTGELFF.

This clonotype has just a few counts. The gene calls are TRBV4-1 and TRBJ2-7, with D perhaps matching TRBD1 (5 bases). V lost 3 bases and J 1 base, leaving 13 bases between the germline ends. The CDR3 covers 15 residues. Per the germline V gene, CDR1 is MGHRA and CDR2 is YSYEKL. The CDR3 sequence: CASSQDQGLSYEQYV. DNA of the CDR3: TGCGCCAGCAGCCAGGACCAGGGCCTGTCCTACGAGCAGTACGTC.